This T cell receptor (beta chain) was captured in a study of T cell changes during pregnancy in multiple sclerosis. V gave up 6 bases and J gave up 0 bases, with 12 bases separating them. This CDR3 region has 14 residues. Looked up from germline, CDR1 is SNHLY and CDR2 is FYNNEI. Assay used: immunoSEQ multiplex PCR; TCRdb lists only in-frame clones, some missing. The sample lists roughly 30,000 clones, about 92% occurring once. Sequencing was performed on CD4+ T cells from peripheral blood mononuclear cells, taken in the second trimester of pregnancy. This TCR came from a female donor with multiple sclerosis, enrolled in a pregnancy study. The chain recombines TRBV2 with TRBJ2-7; a possible D gene is TRBD2 (6 bases). This CDR3 is CASSGGTHSYEQYF. The CDR3 DNA sequence: TGTGCCAGCAGCGGCGGGACTCACTCCTACGAGCAGTACTTC.